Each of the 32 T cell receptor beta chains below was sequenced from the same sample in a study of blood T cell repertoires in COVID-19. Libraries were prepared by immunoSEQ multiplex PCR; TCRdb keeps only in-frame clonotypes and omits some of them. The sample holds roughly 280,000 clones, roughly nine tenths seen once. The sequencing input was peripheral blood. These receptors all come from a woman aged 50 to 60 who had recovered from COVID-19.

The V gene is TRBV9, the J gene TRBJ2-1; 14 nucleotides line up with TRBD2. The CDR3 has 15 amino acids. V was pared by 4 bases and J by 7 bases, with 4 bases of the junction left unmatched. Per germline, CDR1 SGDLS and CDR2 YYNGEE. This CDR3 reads CASSSWTSGRNEQFF. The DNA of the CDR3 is TGTGCCAGCAGCTCCTGGACTAGCGGGAGGAATGAGCAGTTCTTC.

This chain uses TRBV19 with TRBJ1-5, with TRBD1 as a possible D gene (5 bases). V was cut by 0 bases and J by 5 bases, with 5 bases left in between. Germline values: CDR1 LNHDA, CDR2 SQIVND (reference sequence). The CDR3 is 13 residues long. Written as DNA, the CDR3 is TGTGCCAGTAGTATAGACAGGGATCAGCCCCAGCATTTT. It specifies CASSIDRDQPQHF.

In DNA form, the CDR3 reads TGCGCCAGCAGCTTGCTACAGGGGGCCGGCGGGGAGCTGTTTTTT. Translating gives CASSLLQGAGGELFF. The rearrangement joins TRBV5-1 to TRBJ2-2, with TRBD1 matching 9 bases. In germline, CDR1 is SGHRS, CDR2 YFSETQ. The CDR3 runs to 15 residues. V was pared by 1 base and J by 7 bases, with 5 bases of the junction left unmatched.

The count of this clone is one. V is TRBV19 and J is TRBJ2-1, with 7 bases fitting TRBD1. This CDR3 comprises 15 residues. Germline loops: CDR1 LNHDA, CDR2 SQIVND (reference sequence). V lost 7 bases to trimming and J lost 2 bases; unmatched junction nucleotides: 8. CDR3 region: CASIDRDRPYNEQFF. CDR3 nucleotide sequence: TGTGCCAGTATCGACCGGGACAGACCCTACAATGAGCAGTTCTTC.

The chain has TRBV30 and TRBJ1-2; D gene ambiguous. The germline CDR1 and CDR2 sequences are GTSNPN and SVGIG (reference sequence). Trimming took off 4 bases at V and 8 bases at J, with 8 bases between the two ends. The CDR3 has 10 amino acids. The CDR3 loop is CAWNQRGYTF. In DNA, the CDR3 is TGTGCCTGGAATCAGAGGGGCTACACCTTC.

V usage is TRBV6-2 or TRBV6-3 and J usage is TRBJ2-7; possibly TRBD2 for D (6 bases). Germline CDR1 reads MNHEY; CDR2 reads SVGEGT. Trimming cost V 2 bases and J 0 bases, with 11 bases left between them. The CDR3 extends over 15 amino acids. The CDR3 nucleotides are TGTGCCAGCAGTTACCGGGACTCTAGCTCCTACGAGCAGTACTTC. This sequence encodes CASSYRDSSSYEQYF.

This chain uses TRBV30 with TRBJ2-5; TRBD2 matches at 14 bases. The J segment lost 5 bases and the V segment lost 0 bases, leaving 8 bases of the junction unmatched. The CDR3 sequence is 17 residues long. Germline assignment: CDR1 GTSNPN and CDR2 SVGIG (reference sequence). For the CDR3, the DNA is TGTGCCTGGAGTGTAGGGACTAGCGGGAGCGGTGGGGAGACCCAGTACTTC. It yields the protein CAWSVGTSGSGGETQYF.

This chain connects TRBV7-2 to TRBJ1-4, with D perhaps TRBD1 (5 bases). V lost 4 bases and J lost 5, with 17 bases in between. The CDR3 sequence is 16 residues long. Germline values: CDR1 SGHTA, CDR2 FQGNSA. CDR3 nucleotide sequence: TGTGCCAGCAGCTCCTCCTCGGGGCGGGGGAATGAAAAACTGTTTTTT. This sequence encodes CASSSSSGRGNEKLFF. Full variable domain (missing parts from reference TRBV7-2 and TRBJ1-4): GAGVSQSPSNKVTEKGKDVELRCDPISGHTALYWYRQSLGQGLEFLIYFQGNSAPDKSGLPSDRFSAERTGGSVSTLTIQRTQQEDSAVYLCASSSSSGRGNEKLFFGSGTQLSVL.

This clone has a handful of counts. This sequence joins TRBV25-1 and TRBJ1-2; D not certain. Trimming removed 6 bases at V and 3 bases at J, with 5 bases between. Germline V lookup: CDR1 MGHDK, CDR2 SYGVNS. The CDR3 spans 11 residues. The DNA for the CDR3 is TGTGCCAGCAGGAGGTACTATGGCTACACCTTC. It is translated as CASRRYYGYTF.

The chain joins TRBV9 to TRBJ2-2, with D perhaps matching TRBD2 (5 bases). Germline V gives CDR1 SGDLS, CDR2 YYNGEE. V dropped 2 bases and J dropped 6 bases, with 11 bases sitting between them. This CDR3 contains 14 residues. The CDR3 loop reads CASSVGVVSGELFF. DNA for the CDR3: TGTGCCAGCAGCGTGGGAGTCGTGTCCGGGGAGCTGTTTTTT.

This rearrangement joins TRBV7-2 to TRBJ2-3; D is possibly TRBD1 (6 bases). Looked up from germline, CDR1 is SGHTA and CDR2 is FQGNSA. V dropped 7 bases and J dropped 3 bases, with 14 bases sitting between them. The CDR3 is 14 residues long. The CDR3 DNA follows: TGTGCCAGCAACTTGGACAGAGGGACAGATACGCAGTATTTT. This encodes CASNLDRGTDTQYF. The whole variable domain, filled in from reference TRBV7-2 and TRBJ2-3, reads GAGVSQSPSNKVTEKGKDVELRCDPISGHTALYWYRQSLGQGLEFLIYFQGNSAPDKSGLPSDRFSAERTGGSVSTLTIQRTQQEDSAVYLCASNLDRGTDTQYFGPGTRLTVL.

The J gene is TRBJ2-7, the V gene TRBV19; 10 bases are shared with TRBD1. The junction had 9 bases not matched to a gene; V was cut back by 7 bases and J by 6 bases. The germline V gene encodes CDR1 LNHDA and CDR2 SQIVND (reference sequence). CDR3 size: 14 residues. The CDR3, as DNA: TGTGCCAGTACCCCGGGACAGGGGTCGGTCGAGCAGTACTTC. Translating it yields CASTPGQGSVEQYF.

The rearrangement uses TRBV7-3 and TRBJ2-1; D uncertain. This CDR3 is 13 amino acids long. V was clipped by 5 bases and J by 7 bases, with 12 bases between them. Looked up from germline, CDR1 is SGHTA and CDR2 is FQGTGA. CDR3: CASSPRYGNEQFF. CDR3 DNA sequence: TGTGCCAGCAGCCCGCGCTACGGGAATGAGCAGTTCTTC.

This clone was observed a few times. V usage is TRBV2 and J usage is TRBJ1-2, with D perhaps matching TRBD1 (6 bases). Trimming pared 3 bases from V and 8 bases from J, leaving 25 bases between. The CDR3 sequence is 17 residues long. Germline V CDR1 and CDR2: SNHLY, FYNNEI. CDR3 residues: CASSEAGGRVRIGGYTF. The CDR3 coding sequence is TGTGCCAGCAGTGAGGCGGGGGGGCGAGTGAGGATAGGCGGCTACACCTTC.

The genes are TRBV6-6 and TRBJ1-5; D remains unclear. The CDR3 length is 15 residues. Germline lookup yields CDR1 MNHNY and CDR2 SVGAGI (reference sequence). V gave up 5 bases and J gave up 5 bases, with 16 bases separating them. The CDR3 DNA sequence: TGTGCCAGCAGTATTCGAAGAATCGGGGATCAGCCCCAGCATTTT. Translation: CASSIRRIGDQPQHF.

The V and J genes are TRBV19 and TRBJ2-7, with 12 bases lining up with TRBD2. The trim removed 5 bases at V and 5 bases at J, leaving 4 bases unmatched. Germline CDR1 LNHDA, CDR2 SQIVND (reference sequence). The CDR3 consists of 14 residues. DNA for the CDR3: TGTGCCAGTAGTCTGGGACTAGCGGGTGACGAGCAGTACTTC. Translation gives CASSLGLAGDEQYF.

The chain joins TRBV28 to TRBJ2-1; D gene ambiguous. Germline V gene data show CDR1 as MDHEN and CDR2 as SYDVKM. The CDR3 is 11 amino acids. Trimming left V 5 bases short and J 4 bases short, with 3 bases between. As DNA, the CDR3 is TGTGCCAGCAGTCATTACAATGAGCAGTTCTTC. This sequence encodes CASSHYNEQFF.

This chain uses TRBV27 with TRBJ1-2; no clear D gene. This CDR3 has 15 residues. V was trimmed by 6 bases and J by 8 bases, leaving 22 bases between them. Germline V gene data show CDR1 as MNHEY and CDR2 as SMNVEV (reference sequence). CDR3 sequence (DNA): TGTGCCAGCAGCCCCAGGAGGGCCGGGGAGCCGGGCTACACCTTC. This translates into CASSPRRAGEPGYTF.

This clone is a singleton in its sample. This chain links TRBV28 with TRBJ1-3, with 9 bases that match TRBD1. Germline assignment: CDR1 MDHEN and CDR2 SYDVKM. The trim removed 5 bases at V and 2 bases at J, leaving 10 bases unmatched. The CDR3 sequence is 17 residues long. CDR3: CASSQQTGGRAGNTIYF. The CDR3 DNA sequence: TGTGCCAGCAGTCAACAGACAGGGGGGCGGGCTGGAAACACCATATATTTT.

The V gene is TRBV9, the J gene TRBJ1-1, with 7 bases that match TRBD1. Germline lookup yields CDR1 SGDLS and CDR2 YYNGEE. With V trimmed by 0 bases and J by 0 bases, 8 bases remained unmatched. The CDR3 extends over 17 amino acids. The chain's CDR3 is CASSVATGTAMNTEAFF. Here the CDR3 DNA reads TGTGCCAGCAGCGTAGCTACCGGGACAGCCATGAACACTGAAGCTTTCTTT.

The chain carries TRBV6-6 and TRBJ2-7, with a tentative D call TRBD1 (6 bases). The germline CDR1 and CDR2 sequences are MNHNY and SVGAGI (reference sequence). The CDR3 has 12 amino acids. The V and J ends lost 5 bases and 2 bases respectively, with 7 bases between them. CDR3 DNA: TGTGCCAGCAGTAAGGGGGCCTACGAGCAGTACTTC. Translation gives CASSKGAYEQYF.

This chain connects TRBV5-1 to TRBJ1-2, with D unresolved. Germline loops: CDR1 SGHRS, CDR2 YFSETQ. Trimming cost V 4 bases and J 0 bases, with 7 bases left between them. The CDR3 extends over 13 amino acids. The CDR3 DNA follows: TGCGCCAGCAGCCTGAGAGCTAACTATGGCTACACCTTC. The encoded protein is CASSLRANYGYTF.

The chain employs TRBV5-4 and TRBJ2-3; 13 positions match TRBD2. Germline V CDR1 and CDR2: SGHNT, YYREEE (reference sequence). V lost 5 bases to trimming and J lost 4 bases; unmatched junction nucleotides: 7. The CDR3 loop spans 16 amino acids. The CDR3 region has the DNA TGTGCCAGCAGTTCTCCGGGACTAGCGGGATCAGATACGCAGTATTTT. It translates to CASSSPGLAGSDTQYF.

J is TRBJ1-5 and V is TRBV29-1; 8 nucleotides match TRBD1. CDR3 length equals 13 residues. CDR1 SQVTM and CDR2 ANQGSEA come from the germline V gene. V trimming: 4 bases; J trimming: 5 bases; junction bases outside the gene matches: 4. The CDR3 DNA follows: TGCAGCGTTGCAGGACAGGGCGATCAGCCCCAGCATTTT. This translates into CSVAGQGDQPQHF.

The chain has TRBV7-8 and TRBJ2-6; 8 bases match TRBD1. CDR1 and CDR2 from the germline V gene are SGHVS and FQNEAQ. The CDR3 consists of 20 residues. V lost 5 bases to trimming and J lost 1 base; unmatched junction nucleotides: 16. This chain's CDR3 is CASSLLGRGTGASGANVLTF. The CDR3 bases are TGTGCCAGCAGCCTCCTCGGACGCGGGACAGGTGCATCTGGGGCCAACGTCCTGACTTTC.

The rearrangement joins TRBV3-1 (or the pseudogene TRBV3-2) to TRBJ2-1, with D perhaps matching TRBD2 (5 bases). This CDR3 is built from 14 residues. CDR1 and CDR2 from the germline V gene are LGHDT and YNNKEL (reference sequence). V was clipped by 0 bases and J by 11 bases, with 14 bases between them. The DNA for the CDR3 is TGTGCCAGCAGCCAAGACTTTGGCGGGCCCAAGCAGTTCTTC. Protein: CASSQDFGGPKQFF.

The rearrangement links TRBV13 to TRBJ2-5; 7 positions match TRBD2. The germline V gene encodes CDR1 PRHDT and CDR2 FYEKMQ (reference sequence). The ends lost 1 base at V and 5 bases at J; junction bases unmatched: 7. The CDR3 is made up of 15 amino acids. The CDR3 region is CASSLARAGGETQYF. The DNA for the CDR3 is TGTGCCAGCAGCTTAGCCAGGGCCGGGGGGGAGACCCAGTACTTC.

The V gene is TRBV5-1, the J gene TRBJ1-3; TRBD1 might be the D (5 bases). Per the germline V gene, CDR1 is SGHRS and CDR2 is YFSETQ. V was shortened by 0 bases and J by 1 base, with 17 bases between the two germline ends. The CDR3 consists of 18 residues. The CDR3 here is CASSLDQAGYHSGNTIYF. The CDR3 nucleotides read TGCGCCAGCAGCTTGGATCAGGCAGGGTATCATTCTGGAAACACCATATATTTT.

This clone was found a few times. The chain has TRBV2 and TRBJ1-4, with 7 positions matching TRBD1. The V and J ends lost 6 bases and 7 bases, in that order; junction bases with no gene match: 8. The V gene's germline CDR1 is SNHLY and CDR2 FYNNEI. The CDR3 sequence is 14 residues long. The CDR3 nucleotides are TGTGCCAGCAGCGGGAACAGGGACAGTGAAAAACTGTTTTTT. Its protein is CASSGNRDSEKLFF.

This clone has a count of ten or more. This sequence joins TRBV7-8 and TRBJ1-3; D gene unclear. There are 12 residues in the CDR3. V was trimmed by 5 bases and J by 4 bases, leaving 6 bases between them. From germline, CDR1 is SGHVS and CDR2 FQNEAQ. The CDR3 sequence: CASSQPGNTIYF. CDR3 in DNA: TGTGCCAGCAGCCAGCCGGGAAACACCATATATTTT.

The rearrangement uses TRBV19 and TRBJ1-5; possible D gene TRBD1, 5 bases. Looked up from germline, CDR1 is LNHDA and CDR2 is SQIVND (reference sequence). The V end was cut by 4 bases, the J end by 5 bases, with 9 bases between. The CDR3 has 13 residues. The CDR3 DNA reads TGTGCCAGTAGTACGGACAACGATCAGCCCCAGCATTTT. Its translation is CASSTDNDQPQHF.

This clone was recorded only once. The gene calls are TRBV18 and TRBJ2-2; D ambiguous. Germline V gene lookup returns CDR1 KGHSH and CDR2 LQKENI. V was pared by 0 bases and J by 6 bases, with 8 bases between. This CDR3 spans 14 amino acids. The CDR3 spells CASSPPSTAGELFF. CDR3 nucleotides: TGTGCCAGCTCACCACCGAGTACAGCCGGGGAGCTGTTTTTT.